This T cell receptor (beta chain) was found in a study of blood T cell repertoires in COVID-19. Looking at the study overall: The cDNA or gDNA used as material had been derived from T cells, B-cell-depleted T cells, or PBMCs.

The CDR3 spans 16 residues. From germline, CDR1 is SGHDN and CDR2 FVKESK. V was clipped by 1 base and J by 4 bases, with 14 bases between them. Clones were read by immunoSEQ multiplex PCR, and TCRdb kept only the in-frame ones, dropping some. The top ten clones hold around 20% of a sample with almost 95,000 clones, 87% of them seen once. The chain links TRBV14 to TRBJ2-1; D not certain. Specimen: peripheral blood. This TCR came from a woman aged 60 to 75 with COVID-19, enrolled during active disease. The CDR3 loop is CASSQGSGSRYNEQFF. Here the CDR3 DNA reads TGTGCCAGCAGCCAAGGGAGTGGATCGAGGTACAATGAGCAGTTCTTC.